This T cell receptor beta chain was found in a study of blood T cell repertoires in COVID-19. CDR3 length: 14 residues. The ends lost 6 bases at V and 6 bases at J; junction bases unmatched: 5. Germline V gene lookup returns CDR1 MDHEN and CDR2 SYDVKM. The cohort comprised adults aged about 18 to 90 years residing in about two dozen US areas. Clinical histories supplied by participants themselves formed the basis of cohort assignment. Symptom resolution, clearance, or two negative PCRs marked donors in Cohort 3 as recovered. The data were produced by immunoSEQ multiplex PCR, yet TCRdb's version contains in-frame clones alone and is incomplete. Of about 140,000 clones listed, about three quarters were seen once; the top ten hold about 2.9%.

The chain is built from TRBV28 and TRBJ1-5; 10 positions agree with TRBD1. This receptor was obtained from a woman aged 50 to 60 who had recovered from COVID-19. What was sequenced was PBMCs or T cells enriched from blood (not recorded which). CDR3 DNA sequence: TGTGCCAGCAGGACAGGGGGCTTGTTTCAGCCCCAGCATTTT. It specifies CASRTGGLFQPQHF.